This T cell receptor beta chain was profiled in a study of cytomegalovirus exposure and HLA in healthy donors. V was cut by 5 bases and J by 0 bases, with 11 bases left in between. Looked up from germline, CDR1 is PRHDT and CDR2 is FYEKMQ (reference sequence). The CDR3 spans 15 residues. General study findings and limits: Whilst most TCR sequences proved rare, a subset of public TCRs occurred across many donors. By a later analysis, the bulk of CMV-associated TCR beta chains appeared HLA-restricted. Cytomegalovirus association was listed for under 200 TCR beta chains. The classifier, whose performance was assessed in both the original and validation cohorts, reportedly diagnosed cytomegalovirus status with high specificity and sensitivity.

This clone was seen more than once but under ten times. What it binds is not known. PCR used 60 Vbeta primers and 13 Jbeta primers. Using immunoSEQ multiplex PCR, the repertoire was profiled, and TCRdb retains in-frame clones only, with some absent. The table includes about 190,000 clones, roughly 81% detected once. The V gene is TRBV13, the J gene TRBJ2-1; unclear D gene. This TCR derives from a woman aged 25 to 45 in good health and CMV-seropositive. The specimen sequenced was PBMCs. The CDR3 DNA sequence: TGTGCCAGCAGCGGTCCAGGAAGCTCCTACAATGAGCAGTTCTTC. Its translation is CASSGPGSSYNEQFF.